These 21 T cell receptor beta chains share one sample of origin, sequenced in a study of cytomegalovirus exposure and HLA in healthy donors. TCRdb's copy holds only in-frame clones and misses some; the assay was immunoSEQ multiplex PCR. The data contain roughly 310,000 clones, around 90% of them singletons. Sequenced sample: PBMCs. All receptors come from a man in his thirties or forties in good health and CMV-seronegative.

This chain joins TRBV5-4 and TRBJ1-2; perhaps TRBD1 as D (6 bases). Between the trimmed V and J ends, which lost 5 bases and 8 bases, there was a span of 19 bases. The length of the CDR3 is 14 residues. Germline V gene lookup returns CDR1 SGHNT and CDR2 YYREEE (reference sequence). CDR3 sequence reads: CASSHWQGGRGYTF. The CDR3 region has the DNA TGTGCCAGCAGTCACTGGCAAGGGGGAAGAGGCTACACCTTC.

The V and J genes are TRBV19 and TRBJ2-7; TRBD1 matches 11 bases. Trimming cost V 6 bases and J 3 bases; bases outside gene matches: 4. CDR1 is LNHDA, CDR2 SQIVND, per germline (reference sequence). CDR3 length: 14 amino acids. DNA for the CDR3: TGTGCCAGTAGGAGGACAGGGGGCCTCTACGAGCAGTACTTC. It translates to CASRRTGGLYEQYF.

The chain links TRBV5-1 to TRBJ1-2; D is unclear. Germline loops: CDR1 SGHRS, CDR2 YFSETQ. The CDR3 loop spans 12 amino acids. Trimming pared 7 bases from V and 7 bases from J, leaving 14 bases between. The CDR3 DNA reads TGCGCCAGCGCTCGGGAGGGATCTGGCTACACCTTC. Its translation is CASAREGSGYTF.

The V and J genes are TRBV4-2 and TRBJ2-1, with 9 positions matching TRBD1. V dropped 5 bases and J dropped 6; count of bases not matched to a gene: 8. Germline CDR1 and CDR2: LGHNA and YNFKEQ. The CDR3 is 15 amino acids. CDR3 nucleotide sequence: TGTGCCAGCAGCAAACAGGGGGCCGGAGGCAATGAGCAGTTCTTC. Protein product: CASSKQGAGGNEQFF.

The genes are TRBV27 and TRBJ2-1; 7 nucleotides align to TRBD2. Germline V gene lookup returns CDR1 MNHEY and CDR2 SMNVEV (reference sequence). This CDR3 is built from 16 residues. The ends lost 5 bases at V and 1 base at J; junction bases unmatched: 8. CDR3 in DNA: TGTGCCAGCAGTCCCACCTGGGGGGGGTCCTACAATGAGCAGTTCTTC. This codes for CASSPTWGGSYNEQFF.

This chain uses TRBV7-2 with TRBJ2-3, with 10 bases aligning to TRBD2. This CDR3 has 16 residues. Germline CDR1 reads SGHTA; CDR2 reads FQGNSA. V shed 5 bases, J shed 1 base, and the junction held 6 bases outside the gene matches. CDR3 DNA sequence: TGTGCCAGCAGCCCCCAAAGCGGGGGGGGCACAGATACGCAGTATTTT. Its translation: CASSPQSGGGTDTQYF.

In this sample, this clone turned up once. The CDR3 reads CAWSQGANTEAFF. The CDR3 bases are TGTGCCTGGAGTCAGGGGGCGAACACTGAAGCTTTCTTT. The gene calls are TRBV30 and TRBJ1-1; 8 nucleotides match TRBD1. With 2 bases clipped from V and 1 base from J, the junction kept 0 bases outside the gene matches. The CDR3 is 13 residues long. Germline assignment: CDR1 GTSNPN and CDR2 SVGIG (reference sequence).

The chain recombines TRBV7-8 with TRBJ1-4, with D perhaps matching TRBD1 (5 bases). With 5 bases removed from V and 4 bases from J, the gap between germline ends came to 14 bases. The CDR3 length is 15 residues. CDR1 is SGHVS, CDR2 FQNEAQ, per germline. Here the CDR3 DNA reads TGTGCCAGCAGCCTCGAACGGGGGATTAATGAAAAACTGTTTTTT. It translates to CASSLERGINEKLFF.

The rearrangement links TRBV7-9 to TRBJ1-1, with TRBD1 identical over 7 bases. CDR1 SEHNR and CDR2 FQNEAQ come from the germline V gene (reference sequence). J gave up 4 bases and V 5 bases, and 7 bases lay outside the gene matches. The CDR3 is 14 residues long. CDR3 region: CASSPQGLVTEAFF. CDR3 DNA sequence: TGTGCCAGCAGCCCACAGGGGCTAGTCACTGAAGCTTTCTTT.

This chain connects TRBV4-1 to TRBJ2-5; no clear D gene. V lost 1 base and J 3 bases, leaving 12 bases between the germline ends. Per germline, CDR1 MGHRA and CDR2 YSYEKL. The CDR3 sequence is 15 residues long. In DNA, the CDR3 is TGCGCCAGCAGCCAAGCTCTTACAGAAAAAGAGACCCAGTACTTC. Residues: CASSQALTEKETQYF.

The rearrangement joins TRBV9 to TRBJ1-2; D is possibly TRBD1 (5 bases). Trimming removed 5 bases at V and 5 bases at J, with 16 bases between. CDR1 SGDLS and CDR2 YYNGEE come from the germline V gene. This CDR3 region has 14 residues. The CDR3 coding sequence is TGTGCCAGCAGGGAGTCGGACACCCTTTATGGCTACACCTTC. It translates to CASRESDTLYGYTF.

The rearrangement joins TRBV7-9 to TRBJ2-7; maybe TRBD2 (5 bases). The CDR3 has 14 amino acids. The V gene's germline CDR1 is SEHNR and CDR2 FQNEAQ (reference sequence). V was shortened by 4 bases and J by 2 bases, with 12 bases between the two germline ends. In DNA, the CDR3 is TGTGCCAGCAGCTCGACGACGGGAACCTACGAGCAGTACTTC. It translates to CASSSTTGTYEQYF. The variable domain in full, completed from reference TRBV7-9 and TRBJ2-7, reads DTGVSQNPRHKITKRGQNVTFRCDPISEHNRLYWYRQTLGQGPEFLTYFQNEAQLEKSRLLSDRFSAERPKGSFSTLEIQRTEQGDSAMYLCASSSTTGTYEQYFGPGTRLTVT.

This sequence joins TRBV5-4 and TRBJ2-5; possibly TRBD1 for D (5 bases). Trimming removed 1 base from V and 5 bases from J, with 9 bases in between. This CDR3 is 13 amino acids long. Germline V CDR1 and CDR2: SGHNT, YYREEE (reference sequence). DNA of the CDR3: TGTGCCAGCAGCTTGCAGGGTGTGGAGACCCAGTACTTC. Protein: CASSLQGVETQYF. Full variable domain (rest looked up from reference TRBV5-4 and TRBJ2-5): ETGVTQSPTHLIKTRGQQVTLRCSSQSGHNTVSWYQQALGQGPQFIFQYYREEENGRGNFPPRFSGLQFPNYSSELNVNALELDDSALYLCASSLQGVETQYFGPGTRLLVL.

The CDR3 bases are TGTGCCAGTACTGGGACAGGGGGTACAAATGAGCAGTTCTTC. The encoded protein is CASTGTGGTNEQFF. This chain joins TRBV19 and TRBJ2-1; 11 bases line up with TRBD1. The CDR3 extends over 14 amino acids. Germline CDR1 LNHDA, CDR2 SQIVND (reference sequence). J lost 7 bases, V lost 7 bases, and 6 bases had no gene match.

CDR3 DNA: TGTGCCAGCAGCTCGACAGGGTGGGGATCCCAAGAGACCCAGTACTTC. This translates into CASSSTGWGSQETQYF. The V and J genes are TRBV7-2 and TRBJ2-5, with 7 bases fitting TRBD1. The CDR3 totals 16 residues. Germline CDR1 reads SGHTA; CDR2 reads FQGNSA. The trim removed 4 bases at V and 1 base at J, leaving 9 bases unmatched.

Here the CDR3 reads CASSVQGGTGELFF. CDR3 in DNA: TGTGCCAGCAGTGTTCAGGGAGGCACCGGGGAGCTGTTTTTT. The V call is TRBV2, the J call TRBJ2-2, with a weak D call TRBD2 (6 bases). In germline, CDR1 is SNHLY, CDR2 FYNNEI. V dropped 4 bases and J dropped 4 bases, with 10 bases sitting between them. The CDR3 runs to 14 residues. The variable domain in full, completed from reference TRBV2 and TRBJ2-2, reads EPEVTQTPSHQVTQMGQEVILRCVPISNHLYFYWYRQILGQKVEFLVSFYNNEISEKSEIFDDQFSVERPDGSNFTLKIRSTKLEDSAMYFCASSVQGGTGELFFGEGSRLTVL.

V gene TRBV6-5 combines with J gene TRBJ1-2; D uncertain. CDR1 is MNHEY, CDR2 SVGAGI, per germline. V was clipped by 5 bases and J by 3 bases, with 16 bases between them. The CDR3 extends over 15 amino acids. This CDR3 is CASSPLLGSYYGYTF. CDR3 bases: TGTGCCAGCAGTCCGCTATTAGGGAGCTACTATGGCTACACCTTC.

The V gene is TRBV5-1, the J gene TRBJ1-4; possible D gene TRBD1, 6 bases. The germline V gene encodes CDR1 SGHRS and CDR2 YFSETQ. V shed 0 bases and J shed 7 bases, with 13 bases lying between them. This CDR3 is 15 amino acids long. The CDR3 loop reads CASSLEGVQPEKLFF. In DNA, the CDR3 is TGCGCCAGCAGCTTGGAGGGGGTTCAGCCTGAAAAACTGTTTTTT.

The chain links TRBV7-9 to TRBJ2-4; TRBD1 aligns across 9 bases. Per germline, CDR1 SEHNR and CDR2 FQNEAQ (reference sequence). V lost 6 bases to trimming and J lost 13 bases; unmatched junction nucleotides: 13. The CDR3 consists of 14 residues. CDR3 nucleotide sequence: TGTGCCAGCAGTCCTACTAGGGACAGGGACGCACAGTACTTC. It is translated as CASSPTRDRDAQYF. Full variable domain (rest looked up from reference TRBV7-9 and TRBJ2-4): DTGVSQNPRHKITKRGQNVTFRCDPISEHNRLYWYRQTLGQGPEFLTYFQNEAQLEKSRLLSDRFSAERPKGSFSTLEIQRTEQGDSAMYLCASSPTRDRDAQYFGAGTRLSVL.

This chain connects TRBV7-2 to TRBJ2-5, with TRBD2 matching over 14 bases. V shed 5 bases, J shed 5 bases, and the junction held 7 bases outside the gene matches. This CDR3 spans 16 amino acids. CDR1 is SGHTA and CDR2 is FQGNSA in the germline V gene. CDR3 nucleotide sequence: TGTGCCAGCAGCCCAGTGACTAGCGGGGGGGCTGAGACCCAGTACTTC. Amino acid sequence: CASSPVTSGGAETQYF.

The V and J genes are TRBV4-1 and TRBJ1-6, with 10 positions matching TRBD1. V was clipped by 0 bases and J by 3 bases; unmatched bases: 11. The germline gives CDR1 MGHRA, CDR2 YSYEKL. The CDR3 has 20 residues. Here the CDR3 DNA reads TGCGCCAGCAGCCAAGAAAGTTTCGGGGACAGGGGTTACTATAATTCACCCCTCCACTTT. Translating gives CASSQESFGDRGYYNSPLHF.